This T cell receptor beta chain was recovered during a study of T-cell reconstitution after alpha-beta-depleted transplantation in children. Unique molecular identifiers were used in preparing the TCRbeta library. A single record per CDR3 protein comes from TCRdb applying MiXCR to the PCR reads. Here the sample spans 670,000 or so distinct CDR3 sequences, 13% being singletons. The sample consisted of PBMCs, taken before TCRalphabeta/CD19-depleted stem cell transplant. The sequence derives from a girl aged 2-10 years with congenital amegakaryocytic thrombocytopenia, due to receive a stem cell transplant.

As DNA, the CDR3 is TGTGCCAGCAGCCCCGGACTAGCGCCCTACGAGCAGTACTTC. This gives the protein CASSPGLAPYEQYF. This sequence joins TRBV12-3 or TRBV12-4 and TRBJ2-7; the match to TRBD2 covers 9 bases. The junction had 5 bases not matched to a gene; V was cut back by 6 bases and J by 2 bases. CDR3 length: 14 residues.